The present entry profiles one TCR beta chain with its context. The sample comes from a study of OX40 agonist ivuxolimab in advanced cancers. Study-level information: Patients got intravenous ivuxolimab at 0.01 to 10 mg/kg every 2 weeks. Partial responses were recorded for three patients, including one with hepatocellular carcinoma and two with cutaneous melanoma.

CDR3 length: 14 amino acids. V shed 6 bases and J shed 0 bases, with 12 bases lying between them. Germline V gene data show CDR1 as ENHRY and CDR2 as SYGVKD. The assay was immunoSEQ multiplex PCR, and TCRdb's table has in-frame clones only and misses some. Of over 35,000 clones listed, 80% were seen once; the top ten hold around 3.9%. The chain uses TRBV10-3 and TRBJ2-7; weak D call: TRBD1 (5 bases). The specimen was CD4+ or CD8+ T cells sorted from blood, collected in a trial of the OX40 agonist ivuxolimab. The receptor was derived from an adult with an advanced solid tumor such as melanoma, head and neck, liver or kidney cancer. CDR3 sequence: CAISPSQGSYEQYF. DNA for the CDR3: TGTGCCATCAGCCCCAGTCAGGGCTCCTACGAGCAGTACTTC.